The 20 T cell receptor beta chains given below trace back to one sample, sequenced in a study of shared clonotypes between healthy human individuals. Clones were read by immunoSEQ multiplex PCR, and TCRdb kept only the in-frame ones, dropping some. The sample carries 1,100,000 or so clones, approximately 78% recorded once. Input material: memory CD4+ T cells from PBMCs. Subset here: CD45RA-negative fraction. The receptors were sampled from a man aged 18 to 30 in good health. Some clones in this sample may be carry-over from other donors' samples.

The CDR3 protein is CASPGTGGYEQYF. In DNA, the CDR3 is TGTGCCTCCCCAGGCACAGGGGGCTACGAGCAGTACTTC. The chain joins TRBV6-1 to TRBJ2-7, with 8 bases identical to TRBD1. This CDR3 region has 13 residues. Germline assignment: CDR1 MNHNS and CDR2 SASEGT. Trimming at V came to 11 bases and at J to 3 bases, leaving 9 bases not matched to a gene.

The chain couples TRBV5-1 to TRBJ2-3; 7 nucleotides match TRBD2. The CDR3 sequence is 14 residues long. Germline loops: CDR1 SGHRS, CDR2 YFSETQ. Losses at the gene ends were 0 bases for V and 5 bases for J; bases not matched to a gene: 3. The CDR3 reads CASSLAASGDTQYF. The CDR3 DNA reads TGCGCCAGCAGCTTGGCGGCTAGCGGAGATACGCAGTATTTT.

This chain uses TRBV13 with TRBJ2-3; no clear D. Per germline, CDR1 PRHDT and CDR2 FYEKMQ (reference sequence). Between the trimmed V and J ends, which lost 5 bases and 0 bases, there was a span of 15 bases. The CDR3 contains 16 residues. DNA of the CDR3: TGTGCCAGCAGCAAAAGGGCTGGCGGTAGCACAGATACGCAGTATTTT. Its translation: CASSKRAGGSTDTQYF. Drawing the rest from reference TRBV13 and TRBJ2-3, the complete variable domain is AAGVIQSPRHLIKEKRETATLKCYPIPRHDTVYWYQQGPGQDPQFLISFYEKMQSDKGSIPDRFSAQQFSDYHSELNMSSLELGDSALYFCASSKRAGGSTDTQYFGPGTRLTVL.

This sequence joins TRBV9 and TRBJ2-5, with D unresolved. V was pared by 2 bases and J by 5 bases, with 10 bases between. CDR1 SGDLS and CDR2 YYNGEE come from the germline V gene. This CDR3 is 13 amino acids long. In DNA, the CDR3 is TGTGCCAGCAGCGTGCAAAACGAGGAGACCCAGTACTTC. Its translation is CASSVQNEETQYF.

This clone was detected once. This chain joins TRBV30 and TRBJ2-3; either TRBD1 or TRBD2 may supply D (5 bases each). Trimming stripped 5 bases from V and 2 bases from J, with 20 bases between. CDR1 is GTSNPN and CDR2 is SVGIG in the germline V gene (reference sequence). The CDR3 spans 16 residues. The CDR3 bases are TGTGCCTGGTCCCCCGGGGTAGGGGCCCTCACAGATACGCAGTATTTT. Residues: CAWSPGVGALTDTQYF.

CDR3: CATGDRSSYEQYF. The CDR3 DNA sequence: TGTGCCACTGGGGACCGGAGCTCCTACGAGCAGTACTTC. This chain links TRBV28 with TRBJ2-7; D is perhaps TRBD1 or TRBD2 (5 bases each). The V end was cut by 10 bases, the J end by 0 bases, with 13 bases between. The germline V gene has CDR1 MDHEN and CDR2 SYDVKM. The CDR3 spans 13 residues.

The rearrangement uses TRBV2 and TRBJ2-1; either TRBD1 or TRBD2 may supply D (5 bases each). The CDR3 is 14 residues long. Germline CDR1 and CDR2: SNHLY and FYNNEI. The V end was cut by 8 bases, the J end by 12 bases, with 23 bases between. In DNA form, the CDR3 reads TGTGCCAGCCGGTTTGCTGGCGGTCGGGGCGTGCAGTTCTTC. Its translation: CASRFAGGRGVQFF.

The chain uses TRBV4-3 and TRBJ2-2; D not certain. The CDR3 sequence is 16 residues long. Per the germline V gene, CDR1 is LGHNA and CDR2 is YSLEER. V gave up 0 bases and J gave up 0 bases, with 8 bases separating them. DNA of the CDR3: TGCGCCAGCAGCCAAGAATCTGGGGCGAACACCGGGGAGCTGTTTTTT. Encoded protein: CASSQESGANTGELFF.

The CDR3 nucleotides read TGTGCCAGCAGCCCGGGAGGACCGACAGGGGGTGAAGCTTTCTTT. Amino acid sequence: CASSPGGPTGGEAFF. The chain links TRBV7-9 to TRBJ1-1; the match to TRBD1 covers 9 bases. After removal of 5 bases from V and 7 bases from J, the junction contained 11 bases not matched to a gene. Germline V gives CDR1 SEHNR, CDR2 FQNEAQ (reference sequence). CDR3 size: 15 residues.

The chain carries TRBV6-1 and TRBJ2-7; 10 bases map to TRBD2. V trimming: 4 bases; J trimming: 0 bases; junction bases outside the gene matches: 3. The CDR3 is made up of 15 amino acids. Germline assignment: CDR1 MNHNS and CDR2 SASEGT. CDR3 coding DNA: TGTGCCAGCAGTGCTAGCGGGGGCAGCTCCTACGAGCAGTACTTC. Its protein product is CASSASGGSSYEQYF.

The chain links TRBV2 to TRBJ1-4; 10 bases are shared with TRBD1. The CDR3 runs 14 residues. After removal of 4 bases from V and 15 bases from J, the junction contained 11 bases not matched to a gene. Germline CDR1 reads SNHLY; CDR2 reads FYNNEI. The chain's CDR3 is CASSADTGTGEMFF. The CDR3 DNA follows: TGTGCCAGCAGTGCCGACACCGGGACAGGGGAGATGTTTTTT.

The J gene is TRBJ2-1, the V gene TRBV4-1; 11 bases line up with TRBD2. The junction had 5 bases not matched to a gene; V was cut back by 1 base and J by 3 bases. The CDR3 consists of 17 residues. In germline, CDR1 is MGHRA, CDR2 YSYEKL. The CDR3 sequence is CASSQAIAGGIYNEQFF. The CDR3 DNA reads TGCGCCAGCAGCCAAGCTATAGCGGGAGGGATCTACAATGAGCAGTTCTTC.

This rearrangement joins TRBV29-1 to TRBJ1-2; D remains unclear. The germline gives CDR1 SQVTM, CDR2 ANQGSEA. V lost 3 bases to trimming and J lost 8 bases, with 13 bases between them. CDR3 length equals 12 residues. CDR3 in DNA: TGCAGCGTTGAGTTTAGGGCGAGGGGCTACACCTTC. This encodes CSVEFRARGYTF.

This clone has a single count. The rearrangement uses TRBV6-6 and TRBJ2-7; 7 bases align to TRBD2. J lost 4 bases, V lost 5 bases, and 14 bases had no gene match. The CDR3 length is 16 residues. Germline V lookup: CDR1 MNHNY, CDR2 SVGAGI (reference sequence). The CDR3 DNA reads TGTGCCAGCAGTGGAAATAGGCGCGGGAGATTTTACGAGCAGTACTTC. This gives the protein CASSGNRRGRFYEQYF.

A word on this clone: Different DNA sequences within this sample yield the same CDR3. CDR3 region: CASSRDNSYNEQFF. In nucleotides, the CDR3 is TGCGCCAGCAGCCGGGACAACTCCTACAATGAGCAGTTCTTC. The chain combines TRBV5-1 with TRBJ2-1; D may be TRBD1 (6 bases). The V and J ends lost 4 bases and 0 bases respectively, with 8 bases between them. The CDR3 extends over 14 amino acids. Germline V lookup: CDR1 SGHRS, CDR2 YFSETQ.

V gene TRBV4-1 combines with J gene TRBJ2-7; 7 positions match TRBD2. Germline CDR1 is MGHRA and CDR2 is YSYEKL. The CDR3 runs to 15 residues. V trimming: 1 base; J trimming: 0 bases; junction bases outside the gene matches: 3. In DNA, the CDR3 is TGCGCCAGCAGCCAAGGGGAGGGTTACTCCTACGAGCAGTACTTC. It translates to CASSQGEGYSYEQYF.

This chain joins TRBV4-2 and TRBJ1-5; no clear D gene. CDR3 size: 12 residues. V was cut by 1 base and J by 6 bases, with 4 bases left in between. The V gene's germline CDR1 is LGHNA and CDR2 YNFKEQ. Here the CDR3 reads CASSQGVQPQHF. The CDR3 coding sequence is TGTGCCAGCAGCCAAGGGGTTCAGCCCCAGCATTTT.

V is TRBV5-4 and J is TRBJ1-2; TRBD1 matches at 8 bases. Germline CDR1 reads SGHNT; CDR2 reads YYREEE (reference sequence). The ends lost 4 bases at V and 4 bases at J; junction bases unmatched: 15. This CDR3 spans 17 amino acids. The CDR3 loop reads CASSTGTGADSIYGYTF. In DNA, the CDR3 is TGTGCCAGCAGCACCGGGACAGGCGCCGATTCGATCTATGGCTACACCTTC.

The V call is TRBV9, the J call TRBJ2-1; TRBD1 agrees at 7 bases. The CDR3 has 16 residues. CDR1 is SGDLS, CDR2 YYNGEE, per germline. Trimming cost V 4 bases and J 1 base; bases outside gene matches: 8. CDR3 in DNA: TGTGCCAGCAGCACTAACGACAGGGTATCCTACAATGAGCAGTTCTTC. It is translated as CASSTNDRVSYNEQFF.

This clone was recorded only once. This chain connects TRBV19 to TRBJ1-1; no definite D call. CDR1 and CDR2 (germline): LNHDA, SQIVND (reference sequence). There are 11 residues in the CDR3. V dropped 8 bases and J dropped 0 bases, with 4 bases sitting between them. As DNA, the CDR3 is TGTGCCAGTCTCTTGAACACTGAAGCTTTCTTT. Amino acids: CASLLNTEAFF.